Below are 30 T cell receptor beta chains sequenced from a single sample in a study of shared clonotypes between healthy human individuals. Profiling relied on immunoSEQ multiplex PCR, and the TCRdb table lists in-frame clones only, not all of them. The sample lists 2 million to 2.5 million clones; about nine tenths were seen once. The sample comprised naive CD4+ T cells from PBMCs. Subset described: CD45RA+ positively selected. Source of these receptors: a man aged 18 to 29 in good health. Some clones in this sample may be carry-over from other donors' samples.

Comments on this clone: The sample has other DNA sequences that encode this CDR3 too. V and J are TRBV19 and TRBJ2-7, with 10 bases that match TRBD1. Germline assignment: CDR1 LNHDA and CDR2 SQIVND (reference sequence). CDR3 size: 14 residues. The V segment lost 6 bases and the J segment 0 bases; nucleotides outside the gene matches: 2. CDR3 residues: CASRDRGSSYEQYF. The DNA of the CDR3 is TGTGCCAGTAGGGACAGGGGGTCCTCCTACGAGCAGTACTTC.

This rearrangement joins TRBV6-5 to TRBJ1-2; 9 bases agree with TRBD1. There are 16 residues in the CDR3. Germline values: CDR1 MNHEY, CDR2 SVGAGI. The J segment lost 4 bases and the V segment lost 0 bases, leaving 6 bases of the junction unmatched. This chain's CDR3 is CASSYSLGQGVYGYTF. As DNA, the CDR3 is TGTGCCAGCAGTTACTCGCTGGGACAGGGTGTCTATGGCTACACCTTC.

The rearrangement links TRBV5-1 to TRBJ1-1; TRBD1 might be the D (6 bases). The CDR3 spans 13 residues. V was clipped by 6 bases and J by 8 bases, with 17 bases between them. In germline, CDR1 is SGHRS, CDR2 YFSETQ. The CDR3 DNA sequence: TGCGCCAGCACCCAACGATCCGGGACAGAAGCTTTCTTT. The encoded protein is CASTQRSGTEAFF.

The chain couples TRBV4-2 to TRBJ1-5; 8 bases match TRBD1. In germline, CDR1 is LGHNA, CDR2 YNFKEQ. With 0 bases clipped from V and 1 base from J, the junction kept 2 bases outside the gene matches. This CDR3 has 16 residues. In DNA, the CDR3 is TGTGCCAGCAGCCAAGACGACAGGGGAAGCAATCAGCCCCAGCATTTT. It is translated as CASSQDDRGSNQPQHF.

The chain joins TRBV6-1 to TRBJ2-5, with TRBD1 matching over 10 bases. V lost 4 bases and J lost 5; bases outside the gene matches: 10. The CDR3 has 16 residues. Germline V gene lookup returns CDR1 MNHNS and CDR2 SASEGT. CDR3 coding DNA: TGTGCCAGCAGTGGATTGACAGGGGGCAGGCGGGAGACCCAGTACTTC. As protein: CASSGLTGGRRETQYF.

The V gene is TRBV13, the J gene TRBJ2-3; 11 positions agree with TRBD2. CDR3 length: 16 amino acids. The junction had 10 bases not matched to a gene; V was cut back by 5 bases and J by 6 bases. Germline V CDR1 and CDR2: PRHDT, FYEKMQ (reference sequence). CDR3 residues: CASSPPGTSGWDTQYF. CDR3 DNA: TGTGCCAGCAGCCCCCCCGGGACTAGCGGTTGGGATACGCAGTATTTT.

J is TRBJ2-1 and V is TRBV2, with a tentative D call TRBD2 (6 bases). The CDR3 consists of 14 residues. Deletions cut 7 bases from V and 7 bases from J, with 17 bases between. Germline V gene sequence: CDR1 SNHLY, CDR2 FYNNEI. The CDR3 bases are TGTGCCAGCATCCGGACGGGAGTGGGTAATGAGCAGTTCTTC. Protein sequence: CASIRTGVGNEQFF.

The chain employs TRBV6-5 and TRBJ1-2, with D possibly matching TRBD1 (5 bases). This CDR3 is built from 15 residues. V lost 3 bases and J 2 bases, leaving 13 bases between the germline ends. In germline, CDR1 is MNHEY, CDR2 SVGAGI. The CDR3 DNA is TGTGCCAGCAGTTATGGATTGGGGGGGAACTATGGCTACACCTTC. Translated: CASSYGLGGNYGYTF.

The chain joins TRBV6-5 to TRBJ2-7, with D possibly called TRBD1 or TRBD2 (5 bases each). Trimming removed 5 bases at V and 7 bases at J, with 15 bases between. There are 13 residues in the CDR3. Germline V gene lookup returns CDR1 MNHEY and CDR2 SVGAGI. This chain's CDR3 is CASSPTGQPEQYF. The CDR3 DNA reads TGTGCCAGCAGTCCCACGGGGCAGCCTGAGCAGTACTTC.

About this clone: The sample has other DNA sequences that encode this CDR3 too. J is TRBJ2-7 and V is TRBV5-1, with TRBD2 matching 7 bases. The germline gives CDR1 SGHRS, CDR2 YFSETQ. After removal of 4 bases from V and 3 bases from J, the junction contained 1 base not matched to a gene. This CDR3 has 12 amino acids. The CDR3 region has the DNA TGCGCCAGCAGCCCTAGCGGCTACGAGCAGTACTTC. It translates to CASSPSGYEQYF.

A single count supports this clone. The junction does not match germline at one end; this may be a read error. The chain recombines TRBV28 with TRBJ1-1; possibly TRBD1 for D (5 bases). Germline V gene lookup returns CDR1 MDHEN and CDR2 SYDVKM. CDR3 length equals 14 residues. The CDR3 coding sequence is TGTGCCAGCAATTTAGGTGGGGCGGGCACTGAAGCTTTCTTT. This translates into CASNLGGAGTEAFF. The full variable domain, rest sourced from reference TRBV28 and TRBJ1-1, is DVKVTQSSRYLVKRTGEKVFLECVQDMDHENMFWYRQDPGLGLRLIYFSYDVKMKEKGDIPEGYSVSREKKERFSLILESASTNQTSMYLCASNLGGAGTEAFFGQGTRLTVV.

The rearrangement uses TRBV28 and TRBJ1-1; possible D gene TRBD1, 6 bases. Trimming pared 3 bases from V and 6 bases from J, leaving 14 bases between. CDR3 length: 14 amino acids. Looked up from germline, CDR1 is MDHEN and CDR2 is SYDVKM. As DNA, the CDR3 is TGTGCCAGCAGTTTTTCCAGGGCAGGGGCTGAAGCTTTCTTT. Translated: CASSFSRAGAEAFF.

The chain links TRBV9 to TRBJ2-3; 13 positions match TRBD2. After removal of 4 bases from V and 4 bases from J, the junction contained 9 bases not matched to a gene. CDR1 and CDR2 from the germline V gene are SGDLS and YYNGEE. This CDR3 has 17 amino acids. CDR3 DNA sequence: TGTGCCAGCAGCACAAGGACTAGCGGGAGTTGGTCAGATACGCAGTATTTT. It encodes CASSTRTSGSWSDTQYF.

V usage is TRBV28 and J usage is TRBJ1-1; D remains ambiguous. The CDR3 runs 15 residues. Germline CDR1 is MDHEN and CDR2 is SYDVKM. The V end was cut by 4 bases, the J end by 0 bases, with 12 bases between. CDR3 sequence reads: CASSSPQVLNTEAFF. CDR3 DNA sequence: TGTGCCAGCAGTTCGCCTCAGGTACTGAACACTGAAGCTTTCTTT.

The CDR3 loop is CAISESGKSYGYTF. In DNA form, the CDR3 reads TGTGCCATCAGTGAGTCGGGGAAATCATATGGCTACACCTTC. The rearrangement links TRBV10-3 to TRBJ1-2; D is unresolved. Germline V gene sequence: CDR1 ENHRY, CDR2 SYGVKD. Trimming removed 0 bases at V and 5 bases at J, with 10 bases between. The CDR3 length is 14 residues.

The chain links TRBV10-3 to TRBJ2-6; TRBD1 matches at 7 bases. V trimming: 4 bases; J trimming: 0 bases; junction bases outside the gene matches: 9. The CDR3 totals 18 residues. Germline V gives CDR1 ENHRY, CDR2 SYGVKD. The CDR3 region has the DNA TGTGCCATCAGTGGGGGACAGTCGAGTCCCTCTGGGGCCAACGTCCTGACTTTC. Its translation is CAISGGQSSPSGANVLTF.

The chain uses TRBV11-2 and TRBJ2-2; D uncertain. With 2 bases removed from V and 4 bases from J, the gap between germline ends came to 8 bases. The CDR3 contains 14 residues. Germline-derived CDR1 and CDR2 are SGHAT and FQNNGV. CDR3 region: CASSLYGFTGELFF. Written as DNA, the CDR3 is TGTGCCAGCAGCTTATACGGATTCACCGGGGAGCTGTTTTTT.

About this clone: The sample contains more than one DNA sequence encoding this CDR3. The J gene is TRBJ1-3, the V gene TRBV5-1; a possible D gene is TRBD1 (5 bases). The germline V and J ends were trimmed by 4 bases and 3 bases, with 11 bases remaining between them. CDR1 is SGHRS, CDR2 YFSETQ, per germline. CDR3 length: 14 amino acids. This chain's CDR3 is CASSAGTVGNTIYF. DNA for the CDR3: TGCGCCAGCAGCGCCGGGACGGTTGGAAACACCATATATTTT.

CDR3: CASSRGLAGYEQYF. CDR3 DNA sequence: TGTGCCAGCAGCCGCGGACTAGCCGGCTACGAGCAGTACTTC. The genes are TRBV6-1 and TRBJ2-7, with TRBD2 matching over 8 bases. Germline V gene sequence: CDR1 MNHNS, CDR2 SASEGT. CDR3 length: 14 amino acids. V gave up 6 bases and J gave up 3 bases; unmatched junction bases: 7.

The chain carries TRBV5-1 and TRBJ2-5; D could derive from TRBD1 or TRBD2 (5 bases each). This CDR3 contains 15 residues. Trimming stripped 0 bases from V and 5 bases from J, with 14 bases between. The germline CDR1 and CDR2 sequences are SGHRS and YFSETQ. CDR3 residues: CASSLAHGAEETQYF. The CDR3 nucleotides read TGCGCCAGCAGCTTGGCCCACGGGGCCGAGGAGACCCAGTACTTC.

With regard to this clone: In the same sample, other DNA sequences code for this CDR3. The DNA for the CDR3 is TGTGCCAGCAGCTCCACAGTCTCTGGAAACACCATATATTTT. Protein sequence: CASSSTVSGNTIYF. This chain connects TRBV28 to TRBJ1-3; D remains unclear. V was pared by 6 bases and J by 0 bases, with 9 bases between. Germline V gene sequence: CDR1 MDHEN, CDR2 SYDVKM. The CDR3 length is 14 residues.

The V and J genes are TRBV2 and TRBJ2-2; TRBD2 might be the D (7 bases). The V and J ends lost 6 bases and 3 bases respectively, with 17 bases between them. Per germline, CDR1 SNHLY and CDR2 FYNNEI. The CDR3 is made up of 16 amino acids. CDR3 sequence reads: CASREGGLGDTGELFF. CDR3 sequence (DNA): TGTGCCAGCAGAGAGGGGGGGCTCGGCGACACCGGGGAGCTGTTTTTT.

The chain uses TRBV7-6 and TRBJ2-3; D is unclear. The CDR3 covers 14 residues. Germline CDR1 SGHVS, CDR2 FNYEAQ. Trimming stripped 1 base from V and 4 bases from J, with 9 bases between. CDR3 nucleotides: TGTGCCAGCAGCTTAGTCGCCGGGCCAGATACGCAGTATTTT. Its translation is CASSLVAGPDTQYF.

This chain links TRBV7-9 with TRBJ2-7; 7 bases are shared with TRBD2. The germline V gene has CDR1 SEHNR and CDR2 FQNEAQ (reference sequence). Unmatched junction bases numbered 17, after V lost 5 bases and J lost 4 bases. This CDR3 is built from 17 residues. CDR3: CASSADRGGRREYEQYF. As DNA, the CDR3 is TGTGCCAGCAGCGCCGATAGGGGCGGGAGAAGGGAATACGAGCAGTACTTC.

The J gene is TRBJ1-2, the V gene TRBV7-8, with D unresolved. Germline V gives CDR1 SGHVS, CDR2 FQNEAQ. V was shortened by 5 bases and J by 1 base, with 11 bases between the two germline ends. The CDR3 is 14 residues long. The CDR3 is CASSLERFNYGYTF. CDR3 nucleotides: TGTGCCAGCAGCCTAGAACGGTTTAACTATGGCTACACCTTC.

Concerning this clone: Other DNA variants within this sample encode the same CDR3. The chain carries TRBV18 and TRBJ2-2, with D hard to call. Trimming left V 3 bases short and J 1 base short, with 6 bases between. CDR1 is KGHSH and CDR2 is LQKENI in the germline V gene. The CDR3 has 14 residues. The CDR3 sequence: CASSPPRNTGELFF. In DNA form, the CDR3 reads TGTGCCAGCTCACCCCCCCGGAACACCGGGGAGCTGTTTTTT.

This chain connects TRBV6-1 to TRBJ2-1; possibly TRBD1 for D (6 bases). Germline CDR1 is MNHNS and CDR2 is SASEGT. Trimming cost V 10 bases and J 6 bases, with 10 bases left between them. The CDR3 is made up of 11 amino acids. In nucleotides, the CDR3 is TGTGCCACTCAGGGGTTCAATGAGCAGTTCTTC. Translating gives CATQGFNEQFF.

The V gene is TRBV5-1, the J gene TRBJ1-5; D not certain. The germline V gene has CDR1 SGHRS and CDR2 YFSETQ. V was shortened by 0 bases and J by 7 bases, with 11 bases between the two germline ends. This CDR3 is built from 14 residues. The CDR3 protein is CASSLVGGEQPQHF. The CDR3 DNA reads TGCGCCAGCAGCTTGGTAGGTGGGGAGCAGCCCCAGCATTTT.

This chain links TRBV4-3 with TRBJ1-2; D possibly corresponds to TRBD1 (6 bases). CDR1 and CDR2 (germline): LGHNA, YSLEER. The CDR3 is made up of 17 amino acids. V was cut by 3 bases and J by 0 bases, with 17 bases left in between. The CDR3 is CASSHLTGGGPNYGYTF. CDR3 nucleotides: TGCGCCAGCAGCCACCTGACAGGTGGGGGACCTAACTATGGCTACACCTTC.

This clone is a singleton in its sample. This chain uses TRBV28 with TRBJ2-3; 10 bases agree with TRBD2. Trimming cost V 6 bases and J 1 base; bases outside gene matches: 4. The CDR3 has 15 residues. The germline CDR1 and CDR2 sequences are MDHEN and SYDVKM. CDR3 bases: TGTGCCAGCAGGACTAGCGGGCCTGGCACAGATACGCAGTATTTT. It is translated as CASRTSGPGTDTQYF.